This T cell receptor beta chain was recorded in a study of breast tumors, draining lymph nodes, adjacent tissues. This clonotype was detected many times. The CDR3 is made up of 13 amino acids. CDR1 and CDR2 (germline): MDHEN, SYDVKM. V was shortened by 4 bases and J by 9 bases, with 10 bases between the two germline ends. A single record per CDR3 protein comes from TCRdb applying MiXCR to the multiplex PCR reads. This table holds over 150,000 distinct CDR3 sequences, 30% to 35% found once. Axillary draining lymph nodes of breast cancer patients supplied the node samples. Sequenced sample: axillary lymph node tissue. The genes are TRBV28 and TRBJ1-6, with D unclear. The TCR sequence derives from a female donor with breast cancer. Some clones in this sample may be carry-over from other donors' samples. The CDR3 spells CASSWQEGSPLHF. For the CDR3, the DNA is TGTGCCAGCAGTTGGCAGGAGGGTTCACCCCTCCACTTT.